Following are 25 T cell receptor beta chains from one sample sequenced in a study of control samples from healthy donors and cancer patients. Measured with immunoSEQ multiplex PCR; TCRdb has only the in-frame clones, and not every one. The table records approximately 120,000 clones, 92% of them present only once. The sample comprised PBMCs. The receptors originated from a man at least 80 years old with head and neck cancer.

The V call is TRBV5-4, the J call TRBJ2-5; D could derive from TRBD1 or TRBD2 (5 bases each). The CDR3 runs 12 residues. The V end was cut by 5 bases, the J end by 1 base, with 6 bases between. CDR1 is SGHNT, CDR2 YYREEE, per germline (reference sequence). The CDR3 sequence is CASRGVQETQYF. Here the CDR3 DNA reads TGTGCCAGCAGGGGGGTCCAAGAGACCCAGTACTTC.

The chain carries TRBV4-2 and TRBJ2-2; D is uncertain. Germline CDR1 and CDR2: LGHNA and YNFKEQ. V lost 2 bases and J lost 2, with 9 bases in between. The CDR3 is 15 amino acids. The CDR3 is CASSQLSPNTGELFF. Here the CDR3 DNA reads TGTGCCAGCAGCCAATTGTCTCCAAACACCGGGGAGCTGTTTTTT.

The genes are TRBV19 and TRBJ2-7; the D call may be TRBD1 or TRBD2 (5 bases each). Trimming stripped 7 bases from V and 5 bases from J, with 24 bases between. Germline CDR1 LNHDA, CDR2 SQIVND (reference sequence). The CDR3 has 16 residues. CDR3 in DNA: TGTGCCAGTACTCTAGGTGGTGGGGGAAGAAAAAACGAGCAGTACTTC. Its protein is CASTLGGGGRKNEQYF.

This chain connects TRBV11-2 to TRBJ2-2; 8 bases are shared with TRBD1. Germline assignment: CDR1 SGHAT and CDR2 FQNNGV. With V trimmed by 9 bases and J by 3 bases, 6 bases remained unmatched. CDR3 length: 14 residues. The CDR3 coding sequence is TGTGCCAGTTTGGACAGGGCCCACACCGGGGAGCTGTTTTTT. Amino acids: CASLDRAHTGELFF.

The chain employs TRBV25-1 and TRBJ1-1, with D possibly being TRBD1 (5 bases). Per germline, CDR1 MGHDK and CDR2 SYGVNS. The CDR3 spans 13 residues. With 4 bases removed from V and 0 bases from J, the gap between germline ends came to 6 bases. The CDR3 loop is CASSGRVNTEAFF. The CDR3 nucleotides are TGTGCCAGCAGTGGCAGGGTGAACACTGAAGCTTTCTTT.

V usage is TRBV5-1 and J usage is TRBJ2-2; the D gene is possibly TRBD1 (6 bases). Germline V CDR1 and CDR2: SGHRS, YFSETQ. Trimming cost V 3 bases and J 4 bases, with 19 bases left between them. The CDR3 spans 17 residues. CDR3 nucleotide sequence: TGCGCCAGCAGCTCCAAACTGGTGGGACACTCCACCGGGGAGCTGTTTTTT. This sequence encodes CASSSKLVGHSTGELFF.

This chain connects TRBV28 to TRBJ2-4; the match to TRBD1 covers 10 bases. This CDR3 region has 17 residues. The trim removed 2 bases at V and 4 bases at J, leaving 8 bases unmatched. In germline, CDR1 is MDHEN, CDR2 SYDVKM. The CDR3 loop reads CASSLRQGAIGKNIQYF. The CDR3 coding sequence is TGTGCCAGCAGTTTACGACAGGGGGCGATCGGAAAAAACATTCAGTACTTC.

This chain's CDR3 is CASSLARGQGQPQHF. The CDR3 coding sequence is TGTGCCAGCAGCTTGGCCAGGGGGCAGGGTCAGCCCCAGCATTTT. The chain recombines TRBV5-5 with TRBJ1-5; the match to TRBD1 covers 8 bases. The germline gives CDR1 SGHKS, CDR2 YYEKEE (reference sequence). The CDR3 has 15 residues. V lost 0 bases and J lost 6; bases outside the gene matches: 5.

This clone was picked up one time. The V call is TRBV19, the J call TRBJ2-3; D gene uncertain. CDR3 length equals 16 residues. With 7 bases removed from V and 2 bases from J, the gap between germline ends came to 19 bases. CDR1 and CDR2 (germline): LNHDA, SQIVND (reference sequence). Written as DNA, the CDR3 is TGTGCCAGTATCCCAACGGACGCGAGACTCACAGATACGCAGTATTTT. It translates to CASIPTDARLTDTQYF.

The genes are TRBV11-2 and TRBJ1-5, with TRBD1 matching 7 bases. V was clipped by 5 bases and J by 10 bases; unmatched bases: 11. The CDR3 is 14 amino acids. The germline gives CDR1 SGHAT, CDR2 FQNNGV. CDR3 sequence reads: CASSPGQQEEPQHF. The CDR3 DNA reads TGTGCCAGCAGCCCGGGACAGCAGGAGGAACCCCAGCATTTT.

The chain couples TRBV30 to TRBJ2-1, with 9 nucleotides matching TRBD2. The V segment lost 3 bases and the J segment 9 bases; nucleotides outside the gene matches: 0. Germline values: CDR1 GTSNPN, CDR2 SVGIG (reference sequence). The CDR3 loop spans 11 amino acids. The CDR3 nucleotides read TGTGCCTGGAGACTAGCGGGTGAGCAGTTCTTC. This gives the protein CAWRLAGEQFF.

The chain joins TRBV6-2 or TRBV6-3 to TRBJ1-2; no firm D call. V dropped 1 base and J dropped 5 bases, with 8 bases sitting between them. This CDR3 comprises 13 residues. In germline, CDR1 is MNHEY, CDR2 SVGEGT. The CDR3 spells CASSYYGSYGYTF. CDR3 nucleotide sequence: TGTGCCAGCAGTTACTATGGGAGTTATGGCTACACCTTC.

This clone was counted a single time. The chain uses TRBV4-3 and TRBJ1-6; no reliable D call. The CDR3 spans 15 residues. Trimming took 1 base from V and 9 from J, leaving 13 bases between them. Germline V CDR1 and CDR2: LGHNA, YSLEER. The CDR3 reads CASSQGQGVGSPLHF. The DNA of the CDR3 is TGCGCCAGCAGCCAAGGTCAAGGTGTAGGTTCACCCCTCCACTTT.

Only one count was recorded for this clone. The V call is TRBV5-6, the J call TRBJ2-1; TRBD2 aligns across 8 bases. Germline assignment: CDR1 SGHDT and CDR2 YYEEEE. J lost 9 bases, V lost 0 bases, and 14 bases had no gene match. The CDR3 sequence is 17 residues long. The CDR3: CASSLDGSGSWGGEQFF. The CDR3 coding sequence is TGTGCCAGCAGCTTGGATGGGAGCGGGAGCTGGGGGGGTGAGCAGTTCTTC.

The V gene is TRBV18, the J gene TRBJ1-1; D is ambiguous. Between the trimmed V and J ends, which lost 2 bases and 3 bases, there was a span of 13 bases. Germline V CDR1 and CDR2: KGHSH, LQKENI. The CDR3 consists of 15 residues. CDR3 sequence (DNA): TGTGCCAGCTCACCATCCCAGGCCCTCGACACTGAAGCTTTCTTT. Amino acids: CASSPSQALDTEAFF. Complete variable domain (other parts from reference TRBV18 and TRBJ1-1): NAGVMQNPRHLVRRRGQEARLRCSPMKGHSHVYWYRQLPEEGLKFMVYLQKENIIDESGMPKERFSAEFPKEGPSILRIQQVVRGDSAAYFCASSPSQALDTEAFFGQGTRLTVV.

CDR3 nucleotides: TGTGCCAGCAGCTTCAGGGGGCCTGGAAACACCATATATTTT. Its translation is CASSFRGPGNTIYF. This chain connects TRBV5-6 to TRBJ1-3, with TRBD1 identical over 8 bases. This CDR3 has 14 residues. The J segment lost 2 bases and the V segment lost 2 bases, leaving 0 bases of the junction unmatched. CDR1 is SGHDT and CDR2 is YYEEEE in the germline V gene.

The CDR3 DNA reads as TGCAGCGTTGGAGAAGGAGTCGGGCCCCAGCATTTT. It yields the protein CSVGEGVGPQHF. The J gene is TRBJ1-5, the V gene TRBV29-1; D ambiguous. Germline V gene data show CDR1 as SQVTM and CDR2 as ANQGSEA. This CDR3 has 12 residues. The V gene lost 4 bases and the J gene lost 9 bases, with 13 bases spanning the gap.

The chain has TRBV13 and TRBJ2-7; possible D gene TRBD2, 7 bases. Germline assignment: CDR1 PRHDT and CDR2 FYEKMQ (reference sequence). Trimming took 5 bases from V and 2 from J, leaving 13 bases between them. This CDR3 contains 14 residues. CDR3 protein: CASSLGGQPYEQYF. The DNA for the CDR3 is TGTGCCAGCAGCCTGGGGGGGCAGCCCTACGAGCAGTACTTC.

The chain uses TRBV4-3 and TRBJ1-4, with D perhaps matching TRBD1 (6 bases). The length of the CDR3 is 16 residues. Germline CDR1 LGHNA, CDR2 YSLEER. With 3 bases removed from V and 0 bases from J, the gap between germline ends came to 11 bases. CDR3 nucleotides: TGCGCCAGCAGCCAGGCGACAGGCGCAACTAATGAAAAACTGTTTTTT. It codes for CASSQATGATNEKLFF.

The chain combines TRBV30 with TRBJ2-2; TRBD2 matches at 8 bases. Losses at the gene ends were 3 bases for V and 9 bases for J; bases not matched to a gene: 21. In germline, CDR1 is GTSNPN, CDR2 SVGIG (reference sequence). This CDR3 is 18 amino acids long. The CDR3 DNA follows: TGTGCCTGGAGCAGGCGGGACGAAGCAGCGGGGGCCTTCCGGGAGCTGTTTTTT. It is translated as CAWSRRDEAAGAFRELFF.

This clone qualifies as medium-sized (0.01 to 0.1%). The chain combines TRBV6-4 with TRBJ1-6; the D gene is possibly TRBD1 (6 bases). Deletions cut 8 bases from V and 7 bases from J, with 30 bases between. The CDR3 contains 19 residues. The germline V gene has CDR1 MRHNA and CDR2 SNTAGT. CDR3 DNA: TGTGCCAGCTTCGCGCTGACCCGGGACACCGTCCGGGCGAATTCACCCCTCCACTTT. It specifies CASFALTRDTVRANSPLHF.

The chain uses TRBV13 and TRBJ2-7, with 10 bases lining up with TRBD2. Germline CDR1 PRHDT, CDR2 FYEKMQ (reference sequence). V gave up 5 bases and J gave up 2 bases; unmatched junction bases: 15. This CDR3 has 18 residues. Here the CDR3 DNA reads TGTGCCAGCAGCGCCCTTCCTAGCGGGGGAACTTGGGCCTACGAGCAGTACTTC. Its translation: CASSALPSGGTWAYEQYF.

The chain links TRBV2 to TRBJ2-7; 7 bases agree with TRBD1. The CDR3 consists of 16 residues. CDR1 is SNHLY and CDR2 is FYNNEI in the germline V gene. After removal of 6 bases from V and 0 bases from J, the junction contained 11 bases not matched to a gene. The CDR3 loop reads CASSPQSGTASYEQYF. For the CDR3, the DNA is TGTGCCAGCAGCCCCCAGTCCGGGACAGCCTCCTACGAGCAGTACTTC.

The V call is TRBV3-1 (or the pseudogene TRBV3-2), the J call TRBJ2-5; D possibly corresponds to TRBD2 (6 bases). CDR1 and CDR2 from the germline V gene are LGHDT and YNNKEL (reference sequence). V lost 2 bases and J 5 bases, leaving 12 bases between the germline ends. CDR3 length: 14 amino acids. DNA for the CDR3: TGTGCCAGCAGCCAAAGGAGGGGTCTTGAGACCCAGTACTTC. Its translation: CASSQRRGLETQYF.

The rearrangement joins TRBV5-4 to TRBJ2-7; D assignment may be TRBD1 or TRBD2 (5 bases each). V lost 0 bases, J lost 9 bases, and 22 bases lay in between. The CDR3 has 16 amino acids. CDR1 is SGHNT and CDR2 is YYREEE in the germline V gene (reference sequence). The CDR3 DNA sequence: TGTGCCAGCAGCTTGGCCTTAGGGGTCAACGGAGGCAGGCAGTACTTC. Protein product: CASSLALGVNGGRQYF.